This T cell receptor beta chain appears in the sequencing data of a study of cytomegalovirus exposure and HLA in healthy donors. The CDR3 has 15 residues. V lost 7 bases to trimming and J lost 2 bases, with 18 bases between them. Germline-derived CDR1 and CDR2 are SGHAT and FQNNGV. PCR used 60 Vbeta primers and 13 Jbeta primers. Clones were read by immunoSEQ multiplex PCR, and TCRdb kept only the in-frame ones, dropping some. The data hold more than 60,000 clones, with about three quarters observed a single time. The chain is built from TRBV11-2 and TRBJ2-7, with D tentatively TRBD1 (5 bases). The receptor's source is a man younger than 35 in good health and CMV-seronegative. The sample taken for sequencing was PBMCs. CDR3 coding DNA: TGTGCCAGCACCGAAACATCAGGGTACCCCTACGAGCAGTACTTC. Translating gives CASTETSGYPYEQYF.